These 20 T cell receptor beta chains came from one sample sequenced in a study of T-cell memory formation after mild COVID-19. TCRdb passed the 5' RACE reads through MiXCR, listing each CDR3 protein once. The sample consists of hundreds of thousands of distinct CDR3 sequences, 15% to 20% of them appearing once. Sequencing was carried out using PBMCs or a T cell subset sorted from them (not recorded which). These receptors originate from a young man who had mild COVID-19 (a few samples of this study predate the infection). Cell type and time point are not known.

This clonotype was detected a few times. The chain carries TRBV28 and TRBJ2-7; TRBD2 matches at 7 bases. CDR1 is MDHEN and CDR2 is SYDVKM in the germline V gene. With V trimmed by 1 base and J by 3 bases, 3 bases remained unmatched. The CDR3 spans 14 residues. Here the CDR3 DNA reads TGTGCCAGCAGTTTATCCCCGGGGGGCTACGAGCAGTACGTC. It encodes CASSLSPGGYEQYV.

A few counts support this clonotype. The chain uses TRBV6-2 or TRBV6-3 and TRBJ2-3; the D gene is possibly TRBD1 (6 bases). Between the trimmed V and J ends, which lost 5 bases and 4 bases, there was a span of 16 bases. Germline V CDR1 and CDR2: MNHEY, SVGEGT. This CDR3 is built from 15 residues. In DNA form, the CDR3 reads TGTGCCAGCAGTCTACCACAGGGCAAGGCAGATACGCAGTATTTT. Translation gives CASSLPQGKADTQYF.

This clonotype appeared a few times. V gene TRBV7-9 combines with J gene TRBJ1-2, with D unresolved. Germline CDR1 SEHNR, CDR2 FQNEAQ (reference sequence). Trimming removed 0 bases from V and 3 bases from J, with 14 bases in between. The length of the CDR3 is 16 residues. As DNA, the CDR3 is TGTGCCAGCAGCTTAGCGCTAGGGATGGGATACTATGGCTACACCTTC. This sequence encodes CASSLALGMGYYGYTF.

This sequence joins TRBV7-2 and TRBJ1-1; 11 positions match TRBD1. The CDR3 spans 13 residues. The junction had 7 bases not matched to a gene; V was cut back by 5 bases and J by 11 bases. Looked up from germline, CDR1 is SGHTA and CDR2 is FQGNSA. CDR3 sequence reads: CASSPRTGGLAFF. As DNA, the CDR3 is TGTGCCAGCAGCCCCCGGACAGGGGGCCTGGCTTTCTTT.

This clonotype turned up a few times. The genes are TRBV4-1 and TRBJ2-5, with 10 bases identical to TRBD2. Germline V gene data show CDR1 as MGHRA and CDR2 as YSYEKL. The CDR3 contains 16 residues. Trimming took 2 bases from V and 3 from J; bases not matched to a gene: 6. The CDR3 reads CASSQRSGLAEETQYF. CDR3 nucleotides: TGCGCCAGCAGCCAAAGATCTGGACTAGCGGAAGAGACCCAGTACTTC.

The rearrangement uses TRBV4-3 and TRBJ1-6, with 9 bases that match TRBD1. V shed 2 bases, J shed 10 bases, and the junction held 18 bases outside the gene matches. The CDR3 contains 19 residues. CDR1 and CDR2 (germline): LGHNA, YSLEER. The CDR3 DNA is TGCGCCAGCAGCCAAATGGCCATGGATTTCGGGACAGGGCTCTCACCCCTCCACTTT. Encoded protein: CASSQMAMDFGTGLSPLHF.

V is TRBV7-9 and J is TRBJ1-2; 7 positions agree with TRBD1. The CDR3 loop spans 14 amino acids. J gave up 3 bases and V 2 bases, and 3 bases lay outside the gene matches. Germline values: CDR1 SEHNR, CDR2 FQNEAQ (reference sequence). This CDR3 reads CASSLQGDHYGYTF. The CDR3 DNA follows: TGTGCCAGCAGCTTACAGGGGGACCACTATGGCTACACCTTC.

The genes are TRBV7-6 and TRBJ1-2; D ambiguous. The V and J ends lost 3 bases and 8 bases respectively, with 13 bases between them. Germline CDR1 SGHVS, CDR2 FNYEAQ. This CDR3 comprises 13 residues. Written as DNA, the CDR3 is TGTGCCAGCAGCTTCGAGGTGGGAGAAGGCTACACCTTC. The encoded protein is CASSFEVGEGYTF.

V and J are TRBV5-5 and TRBJ1-2; unclear D gene. The CDR3 has 14 residues. Trimming pared 0 bases from V and 7 bases from J, leaving 13 bases between. Germline V gene lookup returns CDR1 SGHKS and CDR2 YYEKEE (reference sequence). Here the CDR3 DNA reads TGTGCCAGCAGCTTGGATCCGGGTCTTTCTGGCTACACCTTC. Amino acids: CASSLDPGLSGYTF.

This clonotype was detected many times. J is TRBJ2-1 and V is TRBV18; D could derive from TRBD1 or TRBD2 (5 bases each). V was shortened by 4 bases and J by 0 bases, with 7 bases between the two germline ends. The CDR3 loop spans 14 amino acids. Germline V lookup: CDR1 KGHSH, CDR2 LQKENI. The CDR3 bases are TGTGCCAGCTCACGGGACCGCTCCTACAATGAGCAGTTCTTC. This encodes CASSRDRSYNEQFF.

The chain links TRBV10-3 to TRBJ2-3; 7 nucleotides agree with TRBD2. Unmatched junction bases numbered 9, after V lost 6 bases and J lost 0 bases. From germline, CDR1 is ENHRY and CDR2 SYGVKD. This CDR3 contains 16 residues. In DNA form, the CDR3 reads TGTGCCATCAGAAGTAGCGGGTCGACTAGCACAGATACGCAGTATTTT. It is translated as CAIRSSGSTSTDTQYF.

A few counts support this clonotype. The chain carries TRBV5-6 and TRBJ2-5; either TRBD1 or TRBD2 may supply D (6 bases each). CDR3 length equals 15 residues. CDR1 and CDR2 from the germline V gene are SGHDT and YYEEEE. Trimming took off 5 bases at V and 1 base at J, with 15 bases between the two ends. The CDR3 nucleotides are TGTGCCAGCAGGACTAGGGGGAACCCCCAAGAGACCCAGTACTTC. As protein: CASRTRGNPQETQYF.

In its sample, this clonotype was seen many times. The V and J genes are TRBV4-2 and TRBJ1-1; D call uncertain. The CDR3 loop spans 17 amino acids. CDR1 and CDR2 from the germline V gene are LGHNA and YNFKEQ. V was shortened by 1 base and J by 3 bases, with 18 bases between the two germline ends. Here the CDR3 DNA reads TGTGCCAGCAGCCAAGGGAGTGGATGGGTTAGAGACACTGAAGCTTTCTTT. Its translation: CASSQGSGWVRDTEAFF.

The chain joins TRBV28 to TRBJ1-4; no clear D gene. Germline CDR1 reads MDHEN; CDR2 reads SYDVKM. The CDR3 extends over 14 amino acids. The ends were cut back, 3 bases at V and 0 bases at J, with 5 bases in the middle. The CDR3 loop is CASSFVPTNEKLFF. The CDR3, as DNA: TGTGCCAGCAGTTTTGTTCCAACTAATGAAAAACTGTTTTTT.

This clonotype occurred a few times. The chain is built from TRBV6-5 and TRBJ2-7; the D gene is possibly TRBD2 (5 bases). V shed 0 bases and J shed 1 base, with 7 bases lying between them. From germline, CDR1 is MNHEY and CDR2 SVGAGI. The CDR3 is 14 residues long. CDR3 region: CASSYSRLSYEQYF. CDR3 DNA: TGTGCCAGCAGTTACTCGAGACTATCCTACGAGCAGTACTTC.

The chain joins TRBV5-1 to TRBJ2-3, with 12 bases identical to TRBD2. The CDR3 is 16 residues long. CDR1 and CDR2 from the germline V gene are SGHRS and YFSETQ. V trimming: 4 bases; J trimming: 5 bases; junction bases outside the gene matches: 8. The CDR3 protein is CASSLLAGGVGDTQYF. The CDR3 nucleotides read TGCGCCAGCAGCCTCCTAGCGGGGGGGGTTGGAGATACGCAGTATTTT.

CDR3: CASRVQGASYNEQFF. Written as DNA, the CDR3 is TGTGCCAGCAGGGTACAGGGGGCTTCCTACAATGAGCAGTTCTTC. The chain links TRBV7-2 to TRBJ2-1, with 9 nucleotides matching TRBD1. Unmatched junction bases numbered 4, after V lost 6 bases and J lost 1 base. In germline, CDR1 is SGHTA, CDR2 FQGNSA. The CDR3 has 15 residues.

V gene TRBV7-2 combines with J gene TRBJ2-7, with TRBD2 matching over 10 bases. CDR1 is SGHTA, CDR2 FQGNSA, per germline. Losses at the gene ends were 4 bases for V and 4 bases for J; bases not matched to a gene: 7. The length of the CDR3 is 15 residues. The CDR3 sequence: CASSSLAGGRYEQYF. The CDR3 coding sequence is TGTGCCAGCAGCTCCTTAGCGGGGGGCCGGTACGAGCAGTACTTC.

This clonotype came up a few times. This chain links TRBV15 with TRBJ2-7; D remains ambiguous. Germline CDR1 and CDR2: LNHNV and YYDKDF (reference sequence). The ends were cut back, 0 bases at V and 0 bases at J, with 12 bases in the middle. The CDR3 length is 16 residues. This chain's CDR3 is CATSRDPQANSYEQYF. CDR3 coding DNA: TGTGCCACCAGCAGAGATCCTCAGGCTAACTCCTACGAGCAGTACTTC.

The sample holds a few counts of this clonotype. J is TRBJ1-1 and V is TRBV6-1, with 7 bases matching TRBD1. The germline V gene encodes CDR1 MNHNS and CDR2 SASEGT. The ends lost 11 bases at V and 5 bases at J; junction bases unmatched: 17. The CDR3 runs to 15 residues. The CDR3 sequence is CAASRARQGHTEAFF. CDR3 coding DNA: TGTGCCGCCTCCCGGGCAAGACAGGGTCATACTGAAGCTTTCTTT.